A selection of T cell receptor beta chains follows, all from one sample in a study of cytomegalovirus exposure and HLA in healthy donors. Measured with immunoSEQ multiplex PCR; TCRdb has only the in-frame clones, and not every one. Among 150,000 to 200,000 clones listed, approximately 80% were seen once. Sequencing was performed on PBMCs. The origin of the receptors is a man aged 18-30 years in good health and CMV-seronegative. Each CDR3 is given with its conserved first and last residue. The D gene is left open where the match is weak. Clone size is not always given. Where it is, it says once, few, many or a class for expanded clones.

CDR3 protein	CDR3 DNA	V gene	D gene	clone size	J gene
CASRQTGGRNTGELFF	TGTGCCAGCAGACAAACAGGGGGTAGGAACACCGGGGAGCTGTTTTTT	TRBV27	TRBD1	.	TRBJ2-2
CASSQAGGPKDEQFF	TGTGCCAGCAGCCAAGCGGGGGGGCCAAAGGATGAGCAGTTCTTC	TRBV5-6	TRBD2	.	TRBJ2-1
CASSLPDRHDNEQFF	TGTGCCAGCAGTTTACCGGACAGGCACGACAATGAGCAGTTCTTC	TRBV28	TRBD1	.	TRBJ2-1
CASSTHRGRKETQYF	TGTGCCAGTAGTACCCACAGGGGGCGTAAGGAGACCCAGTACTTC	TRBV19	TRBD1	once	TRBJ2-5
CASSHTGANTEAFF	TGTGCCAGCAGCCACACAGGTGCGAACACTGAAGCTTTCTTT	TRBV14	.	.	TRBJ1-1
CASSGGQGVGYGYTF	TGTGCCAGCAGCGGAGGACAGGGGGTTGGCTATGGCTACACCTTC	TRBV9	TRBD1	.	TRBJ1-2
CASSQGGAYEQYF	TGCGCCAGCAGCCAGGGTGGGGCCTACGAGCAGTACTTC	TRBV5-1	.	.	TRBJ2-7
CASRDRTNYGYTF	TGTGCCAGCCGGGACAGAACTAACTATGGCTACACCTTC	TRBV6-5	TRBD1	.	TRBJ1-2
CASRVWSGYTF	TGTGCCAGCAGGGTCTGGAGCGGCTACACCTTC	TRBV6-1	.	few	TRBJ1-2
CASSVLAGGLYNEQFF	TGTGCCAGCAGCGTACTGGCGGGGGGCCTCTACAATGAGCAGTTCTTC	TRBV9	TRBD2	.	TRBJ2-1